This TCR beta chain was sequenced in a study of spatial heterogeneity in lung cancer. The CDR3 consists of 11 residues. Germline V gene data show CDR1 as SGHDN and CDR2 as FVKESK. With 2 bases removed from V and 5 bases from J, the gap between germline ends came to 0 bases. This clonotype was counted at least ten times. Sample time point: sample taken at primary tumor resection. Frozen PBMC, nontumor lung or tumor provided whole RNA, which was sequenced unsorted. TCRdb re-called the 5' RACE reads with MiXCR, one entry per CDR3 protein. Of about 41,000 distinct CDR3 sequences in the sample, 10% to 15% were seen once.

The chain is built from TRBV14 and TRBJ2-2; no clear D gene. The receptor's source is a female donor with early-stage non-small cell lung cancer. This sample comprised PBMCs, obtained at surgery. The CDR3 protein is CASSQTGELFF. In nucleotides, the CDR3 is TGTGCCAGCAGCCAAACCGGGGAGCTGTTTTTT. Variable domain in full (rest from reference TRBV14 and TRBJ2-2): EAGVTQFPSHSVIEKGQTVTLRCDPISGHDNLYWYRRVMGKEIKFLLHFVKESKQDESGMPNNRFLAERTGGTYSTLKVQPAELEDSGVYFCASSQTGELFFGEGSRLTVL.